This T cell receptor beta chain was identified during a study of T-cell memory formation after mild COVID-19. Overall study context: TCR clusters were largely donor specific. Study-wide findings and caveats: Pre-infection memory carried some responding clones, suggesting that cross-reactive memory joined.

A 5'RACE reaction primed in the constant segment made cDNA libraries of TCR alpha and TCR beta, and these carried sample barcodes and UMIs. TCRdb passed the 5' RACE reads through MiXCR, listing each CDR3 protein once. The sample has about 200,000 distinct CDR3 sequences, about 9.2% seen once. This clonotype has at least ten counts. The antigen remains unidentified. V dropped 5 bases and J dropped 7 bases, with 18 bases sitting between them. Germline CDR1 reads DFQATT; CDR2 reads SNEGSKA (reference sequence). This CDR3 is 13 amino acids long. The TCR comes from a man younger than 35 who had mild COVID-19 (a few samples of this study predate the infection). Cell type and time point are not known. Sequencing input: PBMCs or a T cell subset sorted from them (not recorded which). The chain recombines TRBV20-1 with TRBJ2-7; no firm D call. The CDR3 region has the DNA TGCAGTGCTCCGTCTCGTACCAGTCGGGAGCAGTACTTC. Its protein product is CSAPSRTSREQYF.